The 20 T cell receptor beta chains listed next were all sequenced from one sample in a study of shared clonotypes between healthy human individuals. Data came from immunoSEQ multiplex PCR; TCRdb stores just in-frame clones and leaves some out. The sample has some 900,000 clones; roughly 72% are singletons. The sample was memory CD4+ T cells sorted from blood. Subset: CD45RA-negative fraction. Receptor source: a man aged 18-30 years in good health.

This rearrangement joins TRBV7-2 to TRBJ1-6; no clear D. V was shortened by 3 bases and J by 6 bases, with 18 bases between the two germline ends. The CDR3 runs 17 residues. CDR1 and CDR2 from the germline V gene are SGHTA and FQGNSA. The CDR3 loop is CASSFGSGGQSNSPLHF. CDR3 nucleotide sequence: TGTGCCAGCAGCTTCGGTTCTGGAGGGCAGAGTAATTCACCCCTCCACTTT.

Written as DNA, the CDR3 is TGTGCCAGCAGCCACGGGACTAGCGGAGGGATTGAGCAGTTCTTC. It is translated as CASSHGTSGGIEQFF. The chain uses TRBV7-9 and TRBJ2-1; 11 bases are shared with TRBD2. Trimming cost V 5 bases and J 9 bases; bases outside gene matches: 9. This CDR3 region has 15 residues. The germline V gene encodes CDR1 SEHNR and CDR2 FQNEAQ (reference sequence).

This chain joins TRBV13 and TRBJ2-7, with D possibly matching TRBD1 (6 bases). Trimming cost V 5 bases and J 3 bases, with 14 bases left between them. The germline CDR1 and CDR2 sequences are PRHDT and FYEKMQ (reference sequence). This CDR3 is built from 14 residues. CDR3 residues: CASSRLGGSYEQYF. The DNA for the CDR3 is TGTGCCAGCAGCCGTCTAGGGGGTAGCTACGAGCAGTACTTC.

The chain links TRBV19 to TRBJ1-1, with D perhaps TRBD1 (6 bases). V dropped 7 bases and J dropped 4 bases, with 16 bases sitting between them. The germline CDR1 and CDR2 sequences are LNHDA and SQIVND (reference sequence). The CDR3 has 14 amino acids. CDR3 sequence: CASTLGQGFTEAFF. The CDR3, as DNA: TGTGCCAGTACCCTTGGGCAGGGGTTCACTGAAGCTTTCTTT.

J is TRBJ2-1 and V is TRBV5-6; unclear D gene. V was pared by 4 bases and J by 6 bases, with 8 bases between. The CDR3 sequence is 12 residues long. From germline, CDR1 is SGHDT and CDR2 YYEEEE. The CDR3 sequence: CASSRMGNEQFF. The CDR3 DNA reads TGTGCCAGCAGCCGGATGGGCAATGAGCAGTTCTTC.

The chain links TRBV7-2 to TRBJ2-3; the D call may be TRBD1 or TRBD2 (5 bases each). Deletions cut 4 bases from V and 0 bases from J, with 14 bases between. The CDR3 totals 16 residues. The V gene's germline CDR1 is SGHTA and CDR2 FQGNSA. CDR3 sequence reads: CASSSGPFGSTDTQYF. In nucleotides, the CDR3 is TGTGCCAGCAGCTCGGGGCCCTTTGGTAGCACAGATACGCAGTATTTT.

The rearrangement joins TRBV18 to TRBJ1-1, with a tentative D call TRBD1 (5 bases). With 6 bases removed from V and 4 bases from J, the gap between germline ends came to 12 bases. This CDR3 spans 13 amino acids. Germline V gene lookup returns CDR1 KGHSH and CDR2 LQKENI. The DNA for the CDR3 is TGTGCCAGCTCCCGTTTGGGGGGCACTGAAGCTTTCTTT. Amino acid sequence: CASSRLGGTEAFF. Supplemented by reference TRBV18 and TRBJ1-1, the full variable domain reads NAGVMQNPRHLVRRRGQEARLRCSPMKGHSHVYWYRQLPEEGLKFMVYLQKENIIDESGMPKERFSAEFPKEGPSILRIQQVVRGDSAAYFCASSRLGGTEAFFGQGTRLTVV.

This chain uses TRBV27 with TRBJ2-3; 8 nucleotides line up with TRBD2. The trim removed 7 bases at V and 0 bases at J, leaving 9 bases unmatched. Germline CDR1 reads MNHEY; CDR2 reads SMNVEV (reference sequence). CDR3 length: 16 amino acids. CDR3 DNA: TGTGCCAGCAATCCCGCGGGGGGCCCCAGCACAGATACGCAGTATTTT. Amino acids: CASNPAGGPSTDTQYF.

The rearrangement links TRBV2 to TRBJ1-1; D gene uncertain. This CDR3 has 14 amino acids. Germline CDR1 SNHLY, CDR2 FYNNEI. V was shortened by 7 bases and J by 1 base, with 13 bases between the two germline ends. The CDR3 protein is CASTQVSPNTEAFF. CDR3 nucleotide sequence: TGTGCCAGCACGCAGGTTTCCCCGAACACTGAAGCTTTCTTT.

In its sample, this clone was seen a few times. The chain employs TRBV10-3 and TRBJ2-3; 12 bases align to TRBD2. Germline V gene lookup returns CDR1 ENHRY and CDR2 SYGVKD. CDR3 length: 16 residues. With V trimmed by 4 bases and J by 4 bases, 6 bases remained unmatched. This CDR3 reads CAISAPGTSGSDTQYF. The CDR3 DNA sequence: TGTGCCATCAGTGCTCCTGGGACTAGCGGGTCAGATACGCAGTATTTT.

This clone was recorded many times. The chain carries TRBV7-2 and TRBJ2-5; D not certain. Trimming cost V 2 bases and J 4 bases, with 14 bases left between them. The CDR3 has 15 amino acids. Germline V gene sequence: CDR1 SGHTA, CDR2 FQGNSA. CDR3 protein: CASSLSSQRSETQYF. CDR3 bases: TGTGCCAGCAGCTTAAGTTCACAGCGTTCAGAGACCCAGTACTTC.

This clone was recorded only once. The rearrangement uses TRBV9 and TRBJ2-1; no reliable D call. Germline V gene data show CDR1 as SGDLS and CDR2 as YYNGEE. There are 14 residues in the CDR3. With 4 bases removed from V and 1 base from J, the gap between germline ends came to 9 bases. The CDR3 region has the DNA TGTGCCAGCAGCCCCATGGGATCCTACAATGAGCAGTTCTTC. Protein sequence: CASSPMGSYNEQFF.

The table lists this clone with a count of one. Other DNA sequences in this specimen translate into the identical CDR3. V is TRBV5-1 and J is TRBJ1-4; no clear D. Trimming stripped 4 bases from V and 5 bases from J, with 9 bases between. Germline V gene sequence: CDR1 SGHRS, CDR2 YFSETQ. This CDR3 comprises 13 residues. The CDR3 region is CASSPGLNEKLFF. The CDR3 coding sequence is TGCGCCAGCAGCCCGGGCTTGAATGAAAAACTGTTTTTT.

The chain uses TRBV19 and TRBJ1-1; 7 nucleotides agree with TRBD1. The CDR3 is 14 amino acids. The ends lost 5 bases at V and 4 bases at J; junction bases unmatched: 7. Germline values: CDR1 LNHDA, CDR2 SQIVND (reference sequence). The CDR3, as DNA: TGTGCCAGTAGTCTGACGACAGGGATCACTGAAGCTTTCTTT. Protein product: CASSLTTGITEAFF.

Of note for this clone: At the DNA level, this CDR3 is encoded by other sequences in the same sample as well. This rearrangement joins TRBV5-1 to TRBJ2-3; D is uncertain. The CDR3 covers 14 residues. Germline CDR1 and CDR2: SGHRS and YFSETQ. V lost 0 bases and J 0 bases, leaving 5 bases between the germline ends. The CDR3 DNA sequence: TGCGCCAGCAGCTTGGGCGACAGCACAGATACGCAGTATTTT. Translation gives CASSLGDSTDTQYF.

The chain has TRBV10-1 and TRBJ2-5; D is undetermined. CDR1 is WNHNN, CDR2 SYGVQD, per germline (reference sequence). Trimming took 8 bases from V and 4 from J, leaving 8 bases between them. This CDR3 is built from 11 residues. The CDR3, as DNA: TGCGCCAGCTTTCCCGGAGAGACCCAGTACTTC. Translation gives CASFPGETQYF.

This clone appeared a few times. The rearrangement joins TRBV30 to TRBJ1-5; 8 bases map to TRBD1. Germline CDR1 is GTSNPN and CDR2 is SVGIG (reference sequence). The J segment lost 7 bases and the V segment lost 0 bases, leaving 5 bases of the junction unmatched. The CDR3 runs 14 residues. The CDR3 bases are TGTGCCTGGAGTGTACAGGGGGTGAGGCAGCCCCAGCATTTT. It codes for CAWSVQGVRQPQHF.

This clone was counted once. This sequence joins TRBV5-6 and TRBJ1-2; tentatively, D is TRBD1 (5 bases). Per germline, CDR1 SGHDT and CDR2 YYEEEE. V dropped 1 base and J dropped 4 bases, with 11 bases sitting between them. The CDR3 has 14 residues. In DNA form, the CDR3 reads TGTGCCAGCAGCTTGCAGGGTTCGGGCTATGGCTACACCTTC. Encoded protein: CASSLQGSGYGYTF.

The J gene is TRBJ2-7, the V gene TRBV19; D ambiguous. Germline-derived CDR1 and CDR2 are LNHDA and SQIVND (reference sequence). The CDR3 spans 14 residues. The germline V and J ends were trimmed by 6 bases and 1 base, with 13 bases remaining between them. CDR3 protein: CASRAGPASYEQYF. The CDR3 DNA follows: TGTGCCAGTAGGGCCGGGCCCGCATCCTACGAGCAGTACTTC.

Comment on this clone: A read error is likely, as this CDR3 ends without the conserved phenylalanine or tryptophan. The DNA is omitted, as the CDR3 cannot be located on it reliably, and the CDR3 follows TCRdb's listing. The genes are TRBV6-1 and TRBJ2-7; TRBD2, the D gene given by the table, was not confirmed from the DNA. From germline, CDR1 is MNHNS and CDR2 SASEGT. The CDR3 adds up to 12 amino acids, both ends counted. This CDR3 is CASRTGTSGTSY.